This T cell receptor beta chain derives from a study of blood T cells in healthy people across ages. General study points: Whereas aged donors had fewer naive CD4+ cells, long-lived donors had more of them and higher diversity. Age showed a roughly linear inverse relationship with TCR beta diversity per million T cells.

Healthy Caucasian individuals from Russia aged 6 to 90 were enrolled as donors. For the second PCR, which ran for about 7 to 12 cycles, a sample-barcoded 5' primer and a J-beta primer mix were used. Every individual sample yielded 2.5 million or more paired-end reads (each containing CDR3). A single record per CDR3 protein comes from TCRdb applying MiXCR to the 5' RACE reads. The sample lists roughly 1.5 million distinct CDR3 sequences; roughly two fifths were seen once. This clonotype occurred a few times. Its antigen is as yet unknown. CDR3 length: 13 residues. Trimming cost V 5 bases and J 6 bases, with 14 bases left between them.

The chain joins TRBV12-3 or TRBV12-4 to TRBJ2-7; D not resolved. The sequencing sample was made of blood. The source of this sequence is a woman younger than 35 in good health. The CDR3 bases are TGTGCCAGCAGTACGGCCAGGCTCGCCGAGCAGTACTTC. As protein: CASSTARLAEQYF.